Below are 32 T cell receptor beta chains sequenced from a single sample in a study of regulatory T cells in long-lasting Graves disease. CDR3-region Arm-PCR and iRepertoire HTBI primers produced the TCR beta libraries. One entry per CDR3 protein results from TCRdb running MiXCR on the multiplex PCR reads. The sample holds 400,000 to 450,000 distinct CDR3 sequences, around 20% seen once. Time point specified: persistent/refractory GD, antithyroid drugs over 5 years with positive TRAb. With RNA extracted from PBMCs as input, the TCR library was made. This sample comprised peripheral blood mononuclear cells (PBMCs), obtained when the disease was refractory, from a patient treated with antithyroid drugs. These receptors all stem from a female donor with Graves disease.

This sequence joins TRBV24-1 and TRBJ1-2, with D unresolved. CDR1 is KGHDR, CDR2 SFDVKD, per germline. The CDR3 totals 14 residues. V was trimmed by 1 base and J by 3 bases, leaving 8 bases between them. CDR3 region: CATSDLSLDYGYTF. The CDR3 DNA is TGTGCCACCAGTGATTTATCCCTGGACTATGGCTACACCTTC.

The V gene is TRBV19, the J gene TRBJ2-7; 7 bases are a match to TRBD2. J was trimmed by 6 bases and V by 7 bases; bases with no gene match: 12. The CDR3 is 14 amino acids. Germline V lookup: CDR1 LNHDA, CDR2 SQIVND (reference sequence). CDR3 sequence reads: CASMPTSALREQYF. The CDR3 DNA follows: TGTGCCAGTATGCCCACTAGCGCCCTTCGCGAGCAGTACTTC.

This clonotype was counted between two and nine times. CDR3 DNA: TGTGCCAGCAGTGAATCGAGGGGGCCAGCTTTCTTT. This sequence encodes CASSESRGPAFF. V gene TRBV25-1 combines with J gene TRBJ1-1; 7 bases line up with TRBD1. The CDR3 runs 12 residues. The J segment lost 10 bases and the V segment lost 1 base, leaving 3 bases of the junction unmatched. Germline V lookup: CDR1 MGHDK, CDR2 SYGVNS.

The rearrangement joins TRBV14 to TRBJ2-1; 11 nucleotides align to TRBD2. Trimming removed 2 bases from V and 6 bases from J; junction bases left unmatched: 6. Germline CDR1 SGHDN, CDR2 FVKESK. The CDR3 loop spans 16 amino acids. The CDR3, as DNA: TGTGCCAGCAGCCAAAGACTAGCGGGAACTTCCAATGAGCAGTTCTTC. Translated: CASSQRLAGTSNEQFF.

This rearrangement joins TRBV27 to TRBJ1-4, with D possibly being TRBD1 (6 bases). Germline V CDR1 and CDR2: MNHEY, SMNVEV (reference sequence). The V and J ends lost 4 bases and 5 bases respectively, with 14 bases between them. The CDR3 spans 15 residues. The CDR3 loop reads CASSYTQGRNEKLFF. DNA of the CDR3: TGTGCCAGCAGTTACACACAGGGTAGGAATGAAAAACTGTTTTTT.

This rearrangement joins TRBV10-2 to TRBJ1-5, with D possibly TRBD1 on 5 matching bases. From germline, CDR1 is WSHSY and CDR2 SAAADI. Between the trimmed V and J ends, which lost 7 bases and 11 bases, there was a span of 30 bases. The CDR3 has 17 amino acids. The CDR3 region is CASNFPGRGLSSPSQHF. CDR3 DNA sequence: TGCGCCAGCAATTTCCCTGGACGGGGCCTGTCATCTCCCTCCCAGCATTTT.

The chain links TRBV6-2 or TRBV6-3 to TRBJ2-2; a possible D gene is TRBD2 (6 bases). Germline CDR1 reads MNHEY; CDR2 reads SVGEGT. Trimming took off 0 bases at V and 6 bases at J, with 11 bases between the two ends. CDR3 length: 15 residues. The CDR3 here is CASSYSGTSAGELFF. The CDR3, as DNA: TGTGCCAGCAGTTACTCTGGGACTTCTGCCGGGGAGCTGTTTTTT.

This clonotype has ten or more counts. CDR3 region: CASSLSGPGELFF. CDR3 coding DNA: TGTGCCAGCAGTTTATCAGGGCCCGGGGAGCTGTTTTTT. The chain combines TRBV28 with TRBJ2-2, with D possibly matching TRBD1 (5 bases). This CDR3 is 13 amino acids long. Trimming stripped 1 base from V and 6 bases from J, with 6 bases between. Per the germline V gene, CDR1 is MDHEN and CDR2 is SYDVKM.

In its sample, this clonotype was seen many times. The chain links TRBV13 to TRBJ2-5; D not certain. The CDR3 consists of 14 residues. Per the germline V gene, CDR1 is PRHDT and CDR2 is FYEKMQ (reference sequence). The germline V and J ends were trimmed by 4 bases and 2 bases, with 11 bases remaining between them. CDR3 sequence (DNA): TGTGCCAGCAGCTCTCACACCCTTCAAGAGACCCAGTACTTC. Residues: CASSSHTLQETQYF.

CDR3 DNA sequence: TGCAGTGCCCCCGTCTTGGGTTCGGAGACCCAGTACTTC. Translated: CSAPVLGSETQYF. The chain combines TRBV20-1 with TRBJ2-5; D is undetermined. Trimming removed 6 bases from V and 5 bases from J, with 16 bases in between. This CDR3 is 13 amino acids long. Per the germline V gene, CDR1 is DFQATT and CDR2 is SNEGSKA (reference sequence).

As for this clonotype: A much larger clone differs by one base, so this may be a read error. CDR3 sequence (DNA): TGTGCCAGCGGCTATCCGACAGGGATGAACACCGGGGAGCTGTTTTTT. Protein sequence: CASGYPTGMNTGELFF. This rearrangement joins TRBV28 to TRBJ2-2, with TRBD1 identical over 7 bases. CDR3 length: 16 amino acids. Trimming at V came to 8 bases and at J to 1 base, leaving 10 bases not matched to a gene. Germline-derived CDR1 and CDR2 are MDHEN and SYDVKM.

This chain's CDR3 is CSAADATSGYNEQFF. CDR3 DNA: TGCAGTGCTGCTGACGCGACTAGCGGGTACAATGAGCAGTTCTTC. The rearrangement links TRBV20-1 to TRBJ2-1, with TRBD2 matching 10 bases. V trimming: 5 bases; J trimming: 4 bases; junction bases outside the gene matches: 8. The CDR3 contains 15 residues. Germline-derived CDR1 and CDR2 are DFQATT and SNEGSKA (reference sequence).

This clonotype was picked up many times. The J gene is TRBJ2-7, the V gene TRBV6-1; D is undetermined. V dropped 6 bases and J dropped 0 bases, with 12 bases sitting between them. CDR1 and CDR2 from the germline V gene are MNHNS and SASEGT. The CDR3 is 14 amino acids. DNA of the CDR3: TGTGCCAGCAGATCGGGCAGAGTCTCCTACGAGCAGTACTTC. Amino acids: CASRSGRVSYEQYF.

This clonotype was seen repeatedly, ten times or more. The V and J genes are TRBV5-1 and TRBJ1-1; D is ambiguous. The CDR3 covers 14 residues. Germline CDR1 and CDR2: SGHRS and YFSETQ. Trimming stripped 2 bases from V and 3 bases from J, with 11 bases between. This CDR3 is CASSFYGPDTEAFF. Written as DNA, the CDR3 is TGCGCCAGCAGCTTTTACGGCCCCGACACTGAAGCTTTCTTT.

The chain employs TRBV20-1 and TRBJ2-7; D possibly matches TRBD1 or TRBD2 (5 bases each). V was pared by 5 bases and J by 6 bases, with 17 bases between. This CDR3 has 13 amino acids. Germline lookup yields CDR1 DFQATT and CDR2 SNEGSKA (reference sequence). Written as DNA, the CDR3 is TGCAGTGCTTCACGGGACGCCCTTGGCGAGCAGTACTTC. Protein sequence: CSASRDALGEQYF.

The chain couples TRBV6-2 or TRBV6-3 to TRBJ2-1; D gene uncertain. V was cut by 3 bases and J by 12 bases, with 9 bases left in between. CDR3 size: 11 residues. Per the germline V gene, CDR1 is MNHEY and CDR2 is SVGEGT. CDR3 in amino acids: CASSYGPMQFF. The DNA of the CDR3 is TGTGCCAGCAGTTATGGCCCGATGCAGTTCTTC.

This clonotype was seen a few times. The V call is TRBV9, the J call TRBJ1-3; maybe TRBD1 (6 bases). Germline CDR1 SGDLS, CDR2 YYNGEE. Trimming stripped 1 base from V and 0 bases from J, with 8 bases between. The CDR3 totals 15 residues. CDR3 sequence reads: CASSVNRDSGNTIYF. In DNA form, the CDR3 reads TGTGCCAGCAGCGTAAACAGGGACTCTGGAAACACCATATATTTT.

This clonotype was counted ten times or more. The chain combines TRBV19 with TRBJ2-6; a weak D match, TRBD1 (5 bases). Trimming took 6 bases from V and 0 from J, leaving 15 bases between them. Germline CDR1 LNHDA, CDR2 SQIVND (reference sequence). There are 17 residues in the CDR3. The CDR3: CASRDSPSSSGANVLTF. Written as DNA, the CDR3 is TGTGCCAGTAGAGACAGTCCTTCCTCCTCTGGGGCCAACGTCCTGACTTTC.

The V gene is TRBV7-9, the J gene TRBJ2-6, with D maybe TRBD1 (6 bases). V lost 4 bases, J lost 4 bases, and 14 bases lay in between. CDR1 and CDR2 (germline): SEHNR, FQNEAQ (reference sequence). The CDR3 contains 16 residues. CDR3 coding DNA: TGTGCCAGCAGCTCCTATAGGGGGTCCGGGGCCAACGTCCTGACTTTC. Translating gives CASSSYRGSGANVLTF.

In its sample, this clonotype was seen a few times. J is TRBJ2-5 and V is TRBV6-1; D uncertain. The germline V gene encodes CDR1 MNHNS and CDR2 SASEGT. V was clipped by 8 bases and J by 5 bases, with 18 bases between them. The CDR3 extends over 14 amino acids. CDR3 loop: CASGVDWNLETQYF. The CDR3 DNA reads TGTGCCAGCGGGGTTGACTGGAATTTGGAGACCCAGTACTTC.

This clonotype appeared many times. This chain connects TRBV2 to TRBJ2-7; 13 bases match TRBD2. This CDR3 spans 15 amino acids. Germline trimming cut 1 base from V and 4 bases from J; bases unmatched to any gene: 1. Germline V gives CDR1 SNHLY, CDR2 FYNNEI. DNA for the CDR3: TGTGCCAGCAGTGAAGGGACTAGCGGGAGTTACGAGCAGTACTTC. This encodes CASSEGTSGSYEQYF.

This clonotype appeared many times. The chain links TRBV12-3 or TRBV12-4 to TRBJ2-5; weak D call: TRBD2 (5 bases). Trimming cost V 1 base and J 5 bases, with 20 bases left between them. This CDR3 region has 17 residues. The CDR3 DNA follows: TGTGCCAGCAGTTTAGACCGAGACGGCGGGTATGGGGAGACCCAGTACTTC. Translated: CASSLDRDGGYGETQYF.

The table lists this clonotype with a few counts. One end of the junction does not line up with germline, which may come from a read error. J is TRBJ2-5 and V is TRBV15, with a tentative D call TRBD2 (5 bases). Germline lookup yields CDR1 LNHNV and CDR2 YYDKDF (reference sequence). This CDR3 is 17 amino acids long. The CDR3 coding sequence is TGTGCCACCAGCAGAGGCCCGGGATGGGGTCTCCAAGAGACCCAGTGCTTC. This translates into CATSRGPGWGLQETQCF. The full variable domain, its missing parts supplied by reference TRBV15 and TRBJ2-5, is DAMVIQNPRYQVTQFGKPVTLSCSQTLNHNVMYWYQQKSSQAPKLLFHYYDKDFNNEADTPDNFQSRRPNTSFCFLDIRSPGLGDTAMYLCATSRGPGWGLQETQCFGPGTRLLVL.

This clonotype was counted many times. The V and J genes are TRBV2 and TRBJ2-7; a weak D match, TRBD2 (5 bases). V was shortened by 4 bases and J by 9 bases, with 16 bases between the two germline ends. CDR1 is SNHLY and CDR2 is FYNNEI in the germline V gene. The CDR3 is 13 amino acids. The CDR3 here is CASSVDTPGRQYF. The CDR3 coding sequence is TGTGCCAGCAGTGTAGATACTCCGGGGAGGCAGTACTTC.

This clonotype occurred once. Possible read error: a much larger clone is one base away. This sequence joins TRBV20-1 and TRBJ2-5, with TRBD2 identical over 10 bases. Germline loops: CDR1 DFQATT, CDR2 SNEGSKA (reference sequence). The CDR3 runs to 15 residues. CDR3 in DNA: TGCAGTGCTAGGGAACTAGCGGGGCACGGGGAGACCCGGTACTTC. Translated, it gives CSARELAGHGETRYF.

V usage is TRBV6-1 and J usage is TRBJ1-3, with D possibly TRBD1 on 5 matching bases. The CDR3 length is 18 residues. From germline, CDR1 is MNHNS and CDR2 SASEGT. V lost 3 bases, J lost 0 bases, and 18 bases lay in between. The CDR3 loop reads CASSDLRDAWLSGNTIYF. The DNA of the CDR3 is TGTGCCAGCAGTGACTTACGGGACGCCTGGCTCTCTGGAAACACCATATATTTT.

The table lists this clonotype with a few counts. The rearrangement uses TRBV20-1 and TRBJ2-7; TRBD2 matches 10 bases. CDR3 size: 14 residues. Germline CDR1 is DFQATT and CDR2 is SNEGSKA (reference sequence). Germline trimming cut 5 bases from V and 4 bases from J; bases unmatched to any gene: 8. DNA of the CDR3: TGCAGTGCTTTAGTCCTGGGACTAGCGTACGAGCAGTACTTC. Its translation is CSALVLGLAYEQYF.

This clonotype has at least ten counts. The V call is TRBV20-1, the J call TRBJ1-2; D unresolved. The CDR3 is made up of 12 amino acids. V lost 3 bases and J lost 4, with 9 bases in between. Per the germline V gene, CDR1 is DFQATT and CDR2 is SNEGSKA (reference sequence). The CDR3 is CSASSGGYGYTF. The CDR3 bases are TGCAGTGCTAGTTCCGGTGGCTATGGCTACACCTTC.

V usage is TRBV15 and J usage is TRBJ2-3; D might be TRBD1 (5 bases). Germline loops: CDR1 LNHNV, CDR2 YYDKDF (reference sequence). This CDR3 has 16 amino acids. V was clipped by 0 bases and J by 7 bases, with 17 bases between them. The chain's CDR3 is CATSRDETGAIYTQYF. Here the CDR3 DNA reads TGTGCCACCAGCAGAGACGAGACTGGGGCTATATATACGCAGTATTTT. The variable domain in full, with the rest retrieved from reference TRBV15 and TRBJ2-3, is DAMVIQNPRYQVTQFGKPVTLSCSQTLNHNVMYWYQQKSSQAPKLLFHYYDKDFNNEADTPDNFQSRRPNTSFCFLDIRSPGLGDTAMYLCATSRDETGAIYTQYFGPGTRLTVL.

The CDR3 sequence: CATSDANTEAFF. CDR3 nucleotides: TGTGCCACCAGTGATGCCAACACTGAAGCTTTCTTT. The rearrangement links TRBV24-1 to TRBJ1-1; D is ambiguous. V was pared by 3 bases and J by 2 bases, with 3 bases between. The CDR3 covers 12 residues. Per the germline V gene, CDR1 is KGHDR and CDR2 is SFDVKD.

This clonotype was counted a few times. The chain recombines TRBV30 with TRBJ1-4; D is undetermined. CDR3 length equals 11 residues. The germline V gene has CDR1 GTSNPN and CDR2 SVGIG (reference sequence). The V end was cut by 3 bases, the J end by 8 bases, with 7 bases between. This CDR3 is CAWRVEEKLFF. The CDR3 DNA reads TGTGCCTGGAGAGTAGAGGAAAAACTGTTTTTT.

This clonotype came up a few times. The rearrangement joins TRBV5-1 to TRBJ2-5, with 8 nucleotides matching TRBD2. The germline gives CDR1 SGHRS, CDR2 YFSETQ. The CDR3 sequence is 16 residues long. Trimming at V came to 4 bases and at J to 0 bases, leaving 8 bases not matched to a gene. CDR3 region: CASSRGLAAYQETQYF. Here the CDR3 DNA reads TGCGCCAGCAGCCGAGGACTAGCAGCATACCAAGAGACCCAGTACTTC.